This passage covers 7 T cell receptor beta chains from one sample sequenced in a study of blood T cell repertoires in COVID-19. Generated by immunoSEQ multiplex PCR, the TCRdb table keeps only in-frame clones and is missing some. This repertoire shows roughly 380,000 clones, about 85% found once; its top ten account for roughly 3.4%. Sequencing input: peripheral blood. The receptors were gathered from a young woman with acute or convalescent COVID-19.

The rearrangement joins TRBV28 to TRBJ1-5; D call uncertain. V was trimmed by 4 bases and J by 4 bases, leaving 17 bases between them. The CDR3 is 16 residues long. Looked up from germline, CDR1 is MDHEN and CDR2 is SYDVKM. The CDR3 DNA sequence: TGTGCCAGCAGTTCGTTTCGACTGGTCTTTAATCAGCCCCAGCATTTT. Translation: CASSSFRLVFNQPQHF.

The V call is TRBV27, the J call TRBJ1-1; tentative D call: TRBD1 (5 bases). V was cut by 1 base and J by 0 bases, with 9 bases left in between. CDR1 MNHEY and CDR2 SMNVEV come from the germline V gene (reference sequence). This CDR3 region has 15 residues. The CDR3 is CASSLWAGMNTEAFF. For the CDR3, the DNA is TGTGCCAGCAGTTTATGGGCAGGGATGAACACTGAAGCTTTCTTT.

This clone was recorded a few times. The chain uses TRBV7-6 and TRBJ1-6; TRBD1 matches 7 bases. Germline lookup yields CDR1 SGHVS and CDR2 FNYEAQ. CDR3 length equals 14 residues. V dropped 6 bases and J dropped 9; count of bases not matched to a gene: 8. The CDR3 region is CASSQQGFGSPLHF. CDR3 nucleotides: TGTGCCAGCAGTCAACAGGGGTTTGGTTCACCCCTCCACTTT. The entire variable domain, with the rest obtained from reference TRBV7-6 and TRBJ1-6, is as follows: GAGVSQSPRYKVTKRGQDVALRCDPISGHVSLYWYRQALGQGPEFLTYFNYEAQQDKSGLPNDRFSAERPEGSISTLTIQRTEQRDSAMYRCASSQQGFGSPLHFGNGTRLTVT.

The genes are TRBV4-1 and TRBJ2-1; D may be TRBD2 (5 bases). Between the trimmed V and J ends, which lost 0 bases and 4 bases, there was a span of 10 bases. Germline CDR1 is MGHRA and CDR2 is YSYEKL. The CDR3 loop spans 15 amino acids. The CDR3 region has the DNA TGCGCCAGCAGCCAAGAATCCAGCGGATACAATGAGCAGTTCTTC. Translation: CASSQESSGYNEQFF.

The chain joins TRBV9 to TRBJ2-7; 11 bases line up with TRBD1. Trimming cost V 4 bases and J 9 bases; bases outside gene matches: 15. Germline CDR1 is SGDLS and CDR2 is YYNGEE. This CDR3 has 16 amino acids. The CDR3 DNA is TGTGCCAGCAGCCCCCTCGCAGGGACAGGGGGTGGGGTGCAGTACTTC. Translated: CASSPLAGTGGGVQYF.

The V gene is TRBV19, the J gene TRBJ2-3, with unresolved D. V was clipped by 6 bases and J by 15 bases, with 28 bases between them. CDR1 LNHDA and CDR2 SQIVND come from the germline V gene (reference sequence). This CDR3 has 15 amino acids. CDR3 DNA sequence: TGTGCCAGTAGCCCTGGCGGCCTTAGGCCCAGTGACGGATATTTT. It yields the protein CASSPGGLRPSDGYF.

This chain joins TRBV5-6 and TRBJ1-1; TRBD1 matches at 9 bases. The CDR3 is 18 residues long. Germline V CDR1 and CDR2: SGHDT, YYEEEE. Trimming removed 4 bases from V and 3 bases from J; junction bases left unmatched: 16. CDR3 sequence reads: CASSQGTGMIVRDTEAFF. The CDR3 DNA follows: TGTGCCAGCAGCCAAGGGACAGGGATGATAGTCAGGGACACTGAAGCTTTCTTT. The full variable domain, completed using reference TRBV5-6 and TRBJ1-1, is DAGVTQSPTHLIKTRGQQVTLRCSPKSGHDTVSWYQQALGQGPQFIFQYYEEEERQRGNFPDRFSGHQFPNYSSELNVNALLLGDSALYLCASSQGTGMIVRDTEAFFGQGTRLTVV.